Presented here are 21 T cell receptor beta chains from one specimen sequenced in a study of somatic mutations in cytotoxic T cells in rheumatoid arthritis. Clones were sequenced by immunoSEQ multiplex PCR, and TCRdb holds only the in-frame ones, with some missing. The sample includes almost 15,000 clones, 65% to 80% of them seen just once. Sequencing was done on a sample of CD8+ T cells sorted from blood. The origin of the receptors is an adult with rheumatoid arthritis.

The chain is built from TRBV9 and TRBJ1-6; TRBD1 agrees at 7 bases. The CDR3 has 15 residues. With V trimmed by 0 bases and J by 7 bases, 4 bases remained unmatched. Germline CDR1 SGDLS, CDR2 YYNGEE. As DNA, the CDR3 is TGTGCCAGCAGCGTAGATGGGACAGCGAATTCACCCCTCCACTTT. This sequence encodes CASSVDGTANSPLHF.

J is TRBJ2-7 and V is TRBV7-2; D uncertain. This CDR3 has 12 residues. V gave up 1 base and J gave up 11 bases, with 12 bases separating them. Looked up from germline, CDR1 is SGHTA and CDR2 is FQGNSA. The CDR3 DNA sequence: TGTGCCAGCAGCTTAGGTGGGGTAGTGAAGTACTTC. Amino acids: CASSLGGVVKYF.

This rearrangement joins TRBV18 to TRBJ2-5; a weak D match, TRBD1 (6 bases). In germline, CDR1 is KGHSH, CDR2 LQKENI. The CDR3 is made up of 15 amino acids. Trimming removed 3 bases at V and 5 bases at J, with 16 bases between. In DNA form, the CDR3 reads TGTGCCAGCTCACCGACTGGTGCAGGGGTGGAGACCCAGTACTTC. Protein: CASSPTGAGVETQYF.

This clone was recorded once. The chain carries TRBV29-1 and TRBJ2-7, with a possible D match to TRBD1 (6 bases). The CDR3 consists of 14 residues. Deletions cut 1 base from V and 5 bases from J, with 15 bases between. Per the germline V gene, CDR1 is SQVTM and CDR2 is ANQGSEA. CDR3 amino acids: CSVEGQGLGDEQYF. The CDR3 DNA reads TGCAGCGTTGAAGGGCAGGGGTTGGGCGACGAGCAGTACTTC.

The rearrangement joins TRBV9 to TRBJ2-7; 9 bases match TRBD2. The germline V gene encodes CDR1 SGDLS and CDR2 YYNGEE. CDR3 length: 14 amino acids. Trimming took 4 bases from V and 5 from J; bases not matched to a gene: 7. CDR3 sequence reads: CASSPGTSPNEQYF. The CDR3 nucleotides are TGTGCCAGCAGCCCAGGGACTAGCCCCAACGAGCAGTACTTC.

This clone appeared a single time. Relative to the germline gene, one junction end is altered; a read error may explain this. The V and J genes are TRBV6-6 and TRBJ2-7, with D tentatively TRBD1 or TRBD2 (5 bases each). Germline V gene data show CDR1 as MNHNY and CDR2 as SVGAGI (reference sequence). CDR3 length equals 16 residues. The chain's CDR3 is CASSYPPGTSSSEQYF. The CDR3 region has the DNA TGTGCCAGCAGTTACCCCCCTGGGACGTCCTCCTCCGAGCAGTACTTC.

The chain carries TRBV11-1 and TRBJ1-1; D remains unclear. From germline, CDR1 is SGHAT and CDR2 FQDESV (reference sequence). This CDR3 has 13 amino acids. V lost 1 base, J lost 11 bases, and 14 bases lay in between. The CDR3 here is CASSLGGATGAFF. CDR3 DNA: TGTGCCAGCAGCTTAGGCGGTGCTACGGGGGCTTTCTTT.

This clone came up a few times. This sequence joins TRBV7-3 and TRBJ2-2; no reliable D call. Germline CDR1 and CDR2: SGHTA and FQGTGA. The V and J ends lost 0 bases and 5 bases respectively, with 13 bases between them. CDR3 length: 16 residues. CDR3 sequence: CASSLTAVGVTGELFF. DNA of the CDR3: TGTGCCAGCAGCTTAACGGCGGTGGGCGTTACCGGGGAGCTGTTTTTT.

This clone has just a few counts. The J gene is TRBJ1-2, the V gene TRBV5-1; 10 nucleotides match TRBD1. The V and J ends lost 4 bases and 4 bases, in that order; junction bases with no gene match: 7. CDR3 length: 15 residues. Germline lookup yields CDR1 SGHRS and CDR2 YFSETQ. The CDR3 spells CASSAGTGASYGYTF. CDR3 bases: TGCGCCAGCAGCGCCGGGACAGGGGCGAGCTATGGCTACACCTTC.

The chain joins TRBV4-1 to TRBJ1-3, with TRBD1 as a possible D gene (5 bases). Germline lookup yields CDR1 MGHRA and CDR2 YSYEKL. The CDR3 spans 16 residues. The ends were cut back, 0 bases at V and 1 base at J, with 10 bases in the middle. CDR3 sequence reads: CASSQEAGRSGNTIYF. The CDR3 coding sequence is TGCGCCAGCAGCCAAGAGGCGGGGCGGTCTGGAAACACCATATATTTT.

This chain links TRBV9 with TRBJ2-3, with D unclear. The CDR3 is 15 amino acids. The V and J ends lost 4 bases and 0 bases respectively, with 12 bases between them. Germline CDR1 reads SGDLS; CDR2 reads YYNGEE. CDR3 loop: CASSLTESSTDTQYF. Here the CDR3 DNA reads TGTGCCAGCAGCCTAACAGAGAGTAGCACAGATACGCAGTATTTT. Combining the CDR3 with reference TRBV9 and TRBJ2-3 gives the whole variable domain DSGVTQTPKHLITATGQRVTLRCSPRSGDLSVYWYQQSLDQGLQFLIQYYNGEERAKGNILERFSAQQFPDLHSELNLSSLELGDSALYFCASSLTESSTDTQYFGPGTRLTVL.

This sequence joins TRBV11-2 and TRBJ2-7, with D unresolved. Germline V CDR1 and CDR2: SGHAT, FQNNGV. Trimming removed 0 bases from V and 5 bases from J, with 14 bases in between. This CDR3 has 15 residues. The CDR3 sequence: CASSLDPGSDDEQYF. The CDR3 coding sequence is TGTGCCAGCAGCTTAGACCCCGGTAGTGACGACGAGCAGTACTTC.

The chain recombines TRBV10-1 with TRBJ2-6, with a weak D call TRBD1 (5 bases). V was clipped by 5 bases and J by 5 bases, with 16 bases between them. Per the germline V gene, CDR1 is WNHNN and CDR2 is SYGVQD (reference sequence). The CDR3 contains 16 residues. The CDR3 reads CASSRVGQSRANVLTF. As DNA, the CDR3 is TGCGCCAGCAGTCGGGTCGGACAAAGTCGGGCCAACGTCCTGACTTTC.

The DNA for the CDR3 is TGTGCCAGCACTGGAGGTGGAAACACCATATATTTT. Protein sequence: CASTGGGNTIYF. The J gene is TRBJ1-3, the V gene TRBV6-5; D not certain. Trimming took off 7 bases at V and 3 bases at J, with 7 bases between the two ends. This CDR3 has 12 amino acids. Germline V gene lookup returns CDR1 MNHEY and CDR2 SVGAGI.

CDR3 sequence: CASSLEQGTWETQYF. In DNA form, the CDR3 reads TGTGCCAGCAGCTTAGAGCAGGGAACGTGGGAGACCCAGTACTTC. This sequence joins TRBV7-7 and TRBJ2-5, with a weak D call TRBD1 (5 bases). Trimming stripped 1 base from V and 5 bases from J, with 14 bases between. The length of the CDR3 is 15 residues. Germline V CDR1 and CDR2: SSHAT, FNYEAQ (reference sequence). The full variable domain, in which reference TRBV7-7 and TRBJ2-5 provide the parts outside the CDR3, is GAGVSQSPRYKVTKRGQDVTLRCDPISSHATLYWYQQALGQGPEFLTYFNYEAQPDKSGLPSDRFSAERPEGSISTLTIQRTEQRDSAMYRCASSLEQGTWETQYFGPGTRLLVL.

The chain has TRBV9 and TRBJ2-7; 7 positions agree with TRBD1. CDR1 is SGDLS, CDR2 YYNGEE, per germline. V gave up 4 bases and J gave up 5 bases; unmatched junction bases: 9. This CDR3 spans 14 amino acids. The CDR3 DNA sequence: TGTGCCAGCAGCTACACAGGGGTGGAGAACGAGCAGTACTTC. Translated: CASSYTGVENEQYF.

A few counts support this clone. This sequence joins TRBV19 and TRBJ1-1; possibly TRBD1 for D (6 bases). Germline lookup yields CDR1 LNHDA and CDR2 SQIVND (reference sequence). The CDR3 contains 15 residues. V lost 3 bases, J lost 0 bases, and 11 bases lay in between. CDR3 amino acids: CASSIRAGVNTEAFF. The CDR3 bases are TGTGCCAGTAGTATCAGGGCAGGGGTGAACACTGAAGCTTTCTTT.

The chain recombines TRBV30 with TRBJ2-7, with TRBD1 matching 7 bases. CDR3 length: 13 residues. With V trimmed by 2 bases and J by 1 base, 2 bases remained unmatched. CDR1 and CDR2 from the germline V gene are GTSNPN and SVGIG (reference sequence). The CDR3 here is CAWSWDSSYEQYF. The CDR3 DNA follows: TGTGCCTGGAGTTGGGACAGTTCCTACGAGCAGTACTTC.

This clone was observed a single time. The chain combines TRBV19 with TRBJ1-1; no clear D gene. This CDR3 is built from 17 residues. The V end lost 0 bases, the J end lost 1 base, and 15 bases lay between the germline ends. Looked up from germline, CDR1 is LNHDA and CDR2 is SQIVND (reference sequence). The CDR3 DNA is TGTGCCAGTAGTATAGATCGTAAGGCGTTGGAGAACACTGAAGCTTTCTTT. The encoded protein is CASSIDRKALENTEAFF.

This clone came up a few times. The rearrangement links TRBV4-1 to TRBJ1-1; no definite D call. The CDR3 runs 14 residues. Germline values: CDR1 MGHRA, CDR2 YSYEKL. Deletions cut 3 bases from V and 1 base from J, with 9 bases between. The CDR3 protein is CASSQALGNTEAFF. The CDR3 nucleotides are TGCGCCAGCAGCCAGGCTCTAGGGAACACTGAAGCTTTCTTT.

V is TRBV29-1 and J is TRBJ2-5; TRBD1 agrees at 8 bases. The J call may be incorrect, as the DNA end agrees better with TRBJ2-7. Germline values: CDR1 SQVTM, CDR2 ANQGSEA. This CDR3 spans 16 amino acids. The CDR3 DNA follows: TGCAGCGTTGAGGGGACGCTCGGACAGGGCGTCTACGAGCAGTACTTC. The encoded protein is CSVEGTLGQGVYEQYF.